This T cell receptor beta chain was observed in a study of regulatory dendritic cells for organ transplantation. Study details: Regulatory dendritic cells came from monocytes given vitamin D3 and IL-10.

Points on this clone: The antigen is unknown.

Findings and limits, study-wide: Mature dendritic cells appeared to drive more memory CD8+ clonal expansion than regulatory ones. Between individuals, the alloreactive memory CD8+ T cell pool differed considerably.

Trimming shortened V by 3 bases and J by 4 bases, and 4 bases separated the two germline ends. The CDR3 totals 11 residues. Germline lookup yields CDR1 DFQATT and CDR2 SNEGSKA (reference sequence). Sorted T cells were CFSE-labeled and cultured 4 to 5 days with allogeneic regulatory or mature dendritic cells at 1:10. Memory T cells were CD45RO+, naive were CD45RA+, sorted by FACS. The protocol was immunoSEQ multiplex PCR, while the TCRdb copy is restricted to in-frame clones and leaves out a portion. In the table there are about 21,000 clones, about 85% of which are singletons. The chain couples TRBV20-1 to TRBJ1-3; D gene uncertain. The origin of this receptor is a human donor in good health. The sequencing sample was made of naive CD4+ T cells from blood cultured with dendritic cells. As for subset: CD45RA+ naive T cells. This CDR3 is CSASAGNTIYF. CDR3 nucleotide sequence: TGCAGTGCTAGCGCAGGAAACACCATATATTTT.